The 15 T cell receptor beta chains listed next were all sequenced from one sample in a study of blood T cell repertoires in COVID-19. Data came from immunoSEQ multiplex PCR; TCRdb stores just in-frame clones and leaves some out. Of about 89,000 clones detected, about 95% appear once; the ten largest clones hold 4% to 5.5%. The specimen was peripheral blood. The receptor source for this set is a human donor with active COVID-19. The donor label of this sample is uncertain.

The CDR3 loop is CASSLMGQGSYEQYF. CDR3 coding DNA: TGCGCCAGCAGCCTAATGGGACAGGGATCCTACGAGCAGTACTTC. The chain links TRBV5-1 to TRBJ2-7; 9 positions match TRBD1. Germline lookup yields CDR1 SGHRS and CDR2 YFSETQ. The CDR3 length is 15 residues. The ends lost 4 bases at V and 1 base at J; junction bases unmatched: 6.

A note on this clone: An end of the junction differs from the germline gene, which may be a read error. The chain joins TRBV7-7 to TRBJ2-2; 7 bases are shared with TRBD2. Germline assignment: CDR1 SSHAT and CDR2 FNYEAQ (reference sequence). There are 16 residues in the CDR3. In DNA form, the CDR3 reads TGTGCTAGCAGCGCCGCAGCTGGGGGGGGAGTCGGGGAGCTGTTTTTT. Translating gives CASSAAAGGGVGELFF.

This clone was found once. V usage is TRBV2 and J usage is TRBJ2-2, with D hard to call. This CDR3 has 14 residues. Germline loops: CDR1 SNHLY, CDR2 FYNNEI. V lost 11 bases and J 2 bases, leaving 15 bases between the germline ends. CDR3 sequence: CAAASWRNTGELFF. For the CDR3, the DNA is TGTGCCGCCGCCAGTTGGAGAAACACCGGGGAGCTGTTTTTT.

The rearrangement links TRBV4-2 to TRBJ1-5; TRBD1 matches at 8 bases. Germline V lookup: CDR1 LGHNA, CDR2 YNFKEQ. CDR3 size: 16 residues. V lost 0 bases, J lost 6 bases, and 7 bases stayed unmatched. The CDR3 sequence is CASSQEGRGQGQPQHF. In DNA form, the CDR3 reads TGTGCCAGCAGCCAAGAGGGCAGGGGGCAAGGTCAGCCCCAGCATTTT.

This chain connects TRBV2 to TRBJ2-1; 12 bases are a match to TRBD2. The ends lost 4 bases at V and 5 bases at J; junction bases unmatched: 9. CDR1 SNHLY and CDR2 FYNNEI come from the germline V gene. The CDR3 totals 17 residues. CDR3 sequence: CASSVRTSGISHNEQFF. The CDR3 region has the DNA TGTGCCAGCAGTGTCCGGACTAGCGGGATTTCACACAATGAGCAGTTCTTC.

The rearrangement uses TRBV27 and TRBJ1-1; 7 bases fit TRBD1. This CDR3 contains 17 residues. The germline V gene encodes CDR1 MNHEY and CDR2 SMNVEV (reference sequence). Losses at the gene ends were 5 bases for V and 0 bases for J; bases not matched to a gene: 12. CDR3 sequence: CASSLTGTAGMNTEAFF. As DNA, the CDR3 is TGTGCCAGCAGTCTGACCGGGACAGCCGGCATGAACACTGAAGCTTTCTTT.

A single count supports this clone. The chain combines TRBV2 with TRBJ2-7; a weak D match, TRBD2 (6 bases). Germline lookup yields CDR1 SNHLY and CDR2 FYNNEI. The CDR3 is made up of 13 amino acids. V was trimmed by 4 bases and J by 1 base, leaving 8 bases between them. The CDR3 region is CASSVGGSYEQYF. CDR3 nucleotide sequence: TGTGCCAGCAGTGTCGGGGGATCCTACGAGCAGTACTTC. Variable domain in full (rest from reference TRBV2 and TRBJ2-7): EPEVTQTPSHQVTQMGQEVILRCVPISNHLYFYWYRQILGQKVEFLVSFYNNEISEKSEIFDDQFSVERPDGSNFTLKIRSTKLEDSAMYFCASSVGGSYEQYFGPGTRLTVT.

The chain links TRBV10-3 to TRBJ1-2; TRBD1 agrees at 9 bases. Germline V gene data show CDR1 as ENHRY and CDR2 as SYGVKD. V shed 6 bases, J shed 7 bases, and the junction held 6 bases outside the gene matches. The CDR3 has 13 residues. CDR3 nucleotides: TGTGCCATCAGCGGGACAGGGATGGCTGGCTACACCTTC. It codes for CAISGTGMAGYTF.

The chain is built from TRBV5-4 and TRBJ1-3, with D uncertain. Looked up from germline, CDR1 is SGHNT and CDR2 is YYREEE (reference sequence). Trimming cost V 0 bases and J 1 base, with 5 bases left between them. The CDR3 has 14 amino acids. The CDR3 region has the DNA TGTGCCAGCAGCTTGGGAGGGTCTGGAAACACCATATATTTT. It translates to CASSLGGSGNTIYF.

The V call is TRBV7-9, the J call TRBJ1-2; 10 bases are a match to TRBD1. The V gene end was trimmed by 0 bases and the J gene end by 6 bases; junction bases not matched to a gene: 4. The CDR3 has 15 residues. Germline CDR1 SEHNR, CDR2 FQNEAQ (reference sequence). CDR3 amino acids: CASSLATGTGDGYTF. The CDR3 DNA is TGTGCCAGCAGCTTAGCAACCGGGACAGGGGATGGCTACACCTTC.

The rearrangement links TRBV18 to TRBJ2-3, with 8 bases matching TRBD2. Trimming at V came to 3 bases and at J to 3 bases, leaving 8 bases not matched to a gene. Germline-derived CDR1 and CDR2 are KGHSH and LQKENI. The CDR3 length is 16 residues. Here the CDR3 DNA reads TGTGCCAGCTCACCCATTCGGGGGGGGAGGACAGATACGCAGTATTTT. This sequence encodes CASSPIRGGRTDTQYF.

CDR3 region: CASSLQWSEKLFF. CDR3 DNA: TGTGCCAGCAGTCTCCAATGGAGTGAAAAACTGTTTTTT. The V call is TRBV28, the J call TRBJ1-4, with D unclear. Trimming shortened V by 5 bases and J by 7 bases, and 11 bases separated the two germline ends. This CDR3 has 13 residues. Germline-derived CDR1 and CDR2 are MDHEN and SYDVKM.

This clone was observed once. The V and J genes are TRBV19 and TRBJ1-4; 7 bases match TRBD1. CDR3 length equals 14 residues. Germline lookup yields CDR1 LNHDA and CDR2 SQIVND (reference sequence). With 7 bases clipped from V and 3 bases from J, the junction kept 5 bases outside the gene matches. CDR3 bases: TGTGCCAGTACCATACAGGGGCCTAATGAAAAACTGTTTTTT. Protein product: CASTIQGPNEKLFF.

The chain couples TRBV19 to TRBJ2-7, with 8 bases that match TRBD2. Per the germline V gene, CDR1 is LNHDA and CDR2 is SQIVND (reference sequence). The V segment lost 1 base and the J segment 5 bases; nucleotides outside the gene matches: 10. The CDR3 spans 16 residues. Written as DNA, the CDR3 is TGTGCCAGTAGTATAGCCCCCGGGGGGGGCCTGGACGAGCAGTACTTC. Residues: CASSIAPGGGLDEQYF. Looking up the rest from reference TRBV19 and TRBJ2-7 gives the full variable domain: DGGITQSPKYLFRKEGQNVTLSCEQNLNHDAMYWYRQDPGQGLRLIYYSQIVNDFQKGDIAEGYSVSREKKESFPLTVTSAQKNPTAFYLCASSIAPGGGLDEQYFGPGTRLTVT.

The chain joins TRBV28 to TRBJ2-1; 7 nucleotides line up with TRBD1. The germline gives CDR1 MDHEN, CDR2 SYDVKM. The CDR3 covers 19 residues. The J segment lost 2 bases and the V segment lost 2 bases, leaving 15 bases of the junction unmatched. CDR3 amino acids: CASSLPTTGRGSTYNEQFF. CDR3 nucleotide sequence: TGTGCCAGCAGTTTACCTACGACAGGGAGAGGGTCTACCTACAATGAGCAGTTCTTC.